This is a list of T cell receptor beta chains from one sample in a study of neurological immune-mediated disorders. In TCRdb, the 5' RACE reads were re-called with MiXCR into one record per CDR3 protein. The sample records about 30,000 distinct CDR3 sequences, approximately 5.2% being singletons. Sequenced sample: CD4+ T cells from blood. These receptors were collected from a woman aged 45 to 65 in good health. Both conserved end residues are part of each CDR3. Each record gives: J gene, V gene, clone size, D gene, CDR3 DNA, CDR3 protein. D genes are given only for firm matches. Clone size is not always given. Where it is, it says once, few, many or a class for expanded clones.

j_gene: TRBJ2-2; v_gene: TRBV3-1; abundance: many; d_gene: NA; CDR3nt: TGTGCCAGCAGCCAGTGGGCAGCTAACACCGGGGAGCTGTTTTTT; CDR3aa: CASSQWAANTGELFF
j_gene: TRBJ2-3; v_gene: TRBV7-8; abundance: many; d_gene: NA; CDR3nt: TGTGCCAGCAGCTTATCCGGGACTCAAGGCGGGAAGTATTTT; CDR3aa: CASSLSGTQGGKYF
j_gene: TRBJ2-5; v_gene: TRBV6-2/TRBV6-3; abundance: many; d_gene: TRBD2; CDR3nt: TGTGCCAGCCGCGACCCGGGAGGATCAGAGACCCAGTACTTC; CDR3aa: CASRDPGGSETQYF
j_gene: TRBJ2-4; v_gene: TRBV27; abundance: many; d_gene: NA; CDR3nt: TGTGCCAGCAGTTTACTGGGTTTTCAAAACATTCAGTACTTC; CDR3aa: CASSLLGFQNIQYF
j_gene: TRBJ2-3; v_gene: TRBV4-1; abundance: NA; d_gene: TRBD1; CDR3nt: TGCGCCAGCAGCCAATCCGGGACAGGACTTACAGATACGCAGTATTTT; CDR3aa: CASSQSGTGLTDTQYF
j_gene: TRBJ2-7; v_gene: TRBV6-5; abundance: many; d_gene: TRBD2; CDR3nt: TGTGCCAGCAGTTACGCGGGAGGGCCCTACGAGCAGTACTTC; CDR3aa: CASSYAGGPYEQYF
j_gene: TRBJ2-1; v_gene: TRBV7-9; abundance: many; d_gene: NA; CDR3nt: TGTGCCAGCAGCTTGGTGGGGGGCAATGAGCAGTTCTTC; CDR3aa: CASSLVGGNEQFF
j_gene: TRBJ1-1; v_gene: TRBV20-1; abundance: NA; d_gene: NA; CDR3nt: TGCAGTGCTAACCGAGCAGGGGTTAAGAACACTGAAGCTTTCTTT; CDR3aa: CSANRAGVKNTEAFF
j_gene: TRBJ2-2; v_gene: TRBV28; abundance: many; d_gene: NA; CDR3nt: TGTGCCAGTGGGTCTGGACAGAACACCGGGGAGCTGTTTTTT; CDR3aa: CASGSGQNTGELFF
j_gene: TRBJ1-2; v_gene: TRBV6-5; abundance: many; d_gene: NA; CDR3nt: TGTGCCAGCAGGATGGAAGGATACGGCTACACCTTC; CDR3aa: CASRMEGYGYTF
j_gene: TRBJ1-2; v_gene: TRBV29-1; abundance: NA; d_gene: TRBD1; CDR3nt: TGCAGCGGTCAGACAGGGGAGGGCTACACCTTC; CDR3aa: CSGQTGEGYTF
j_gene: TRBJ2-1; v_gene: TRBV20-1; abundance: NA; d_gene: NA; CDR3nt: TGCAGTGCGACCGGGACTGGCCTACATGATGAGCAGTTCTTC; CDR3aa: CSATGTGLHDEQFF
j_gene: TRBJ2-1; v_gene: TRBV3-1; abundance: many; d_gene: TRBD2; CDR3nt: TGTGCCAGCAGCCAAGATAGGTTGAGCGGGAGAGGTTTTAGATCCTACAATGAGCAGTTCTTC; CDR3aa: CASSQDRLSGRGFRSYNEQFF
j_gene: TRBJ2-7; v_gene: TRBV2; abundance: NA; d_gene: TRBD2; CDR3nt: TGTGCCAGAGGTGCGACTAGCTTAAGAACCTACGAGCAGTACTTC; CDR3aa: CARGATSLRTYEQYF
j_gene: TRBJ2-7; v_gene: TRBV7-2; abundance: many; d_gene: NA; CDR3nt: TGTGCCAGCAGATTGGGGGGCTCTACCTACGAGCAGTACTTC; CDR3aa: CASRLGGSTYEQYF
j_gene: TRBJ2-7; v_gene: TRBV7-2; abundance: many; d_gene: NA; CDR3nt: TGTGCCAGCCGACCAGCCGGGGACGAGCAGTACTTC; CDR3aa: CASRPAGDEQYF
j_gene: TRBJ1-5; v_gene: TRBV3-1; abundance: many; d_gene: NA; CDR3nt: TGTGCCAGCAGCCCTGTTTGGGGCGATCAGCCCCAGCATTTT; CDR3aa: CASSPVWGDQPQHF
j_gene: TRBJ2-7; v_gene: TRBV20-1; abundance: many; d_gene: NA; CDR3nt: TGCAGTGCTAGAGATCGGGTTGGGGGCTCAGGCGGCTACGAGCAGTACTTC; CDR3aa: CSARDRVGGSGGYEQYF
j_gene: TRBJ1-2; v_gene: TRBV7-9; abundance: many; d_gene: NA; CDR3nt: TGTGCCAGCAGCTTGAGTGGGGGTGGCTACACCTTC; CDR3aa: CASSLSGGGYTF
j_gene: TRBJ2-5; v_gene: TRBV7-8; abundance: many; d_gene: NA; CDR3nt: TGTGCCAGCAGCTTAGGGATTGAGACCCAGTACTTC; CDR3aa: CASSLGIETQYF
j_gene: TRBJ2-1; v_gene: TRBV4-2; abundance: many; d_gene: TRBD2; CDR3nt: TGTGCCAGCAGCCAAGCCGGATTGAGCGGGCTAGCGGGAGATGAGCAGTTCTTC; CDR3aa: CASSQAGLSGLAGDEQFF
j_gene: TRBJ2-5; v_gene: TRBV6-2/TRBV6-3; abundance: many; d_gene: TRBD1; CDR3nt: TGTGCCAGCAGTGCCCTCCCCCCGGGACAGGGAAGGCGAGAGACCCAGTACTTC; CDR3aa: CASSALPPGQGRRETQYF
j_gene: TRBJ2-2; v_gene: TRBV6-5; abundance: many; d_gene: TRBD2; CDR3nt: TGTGCCAGCAGGACTAGCGGGGGGGCCGGGGAGCTGTTTTTT; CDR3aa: CASRTSGGAGELFF
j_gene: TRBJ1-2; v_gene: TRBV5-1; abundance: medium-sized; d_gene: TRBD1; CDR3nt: TGCGCCAGCAGCGTGGAAGGACAGGGCTATGGCTACACCTTC; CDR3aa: CASSVEGQGYGYTF
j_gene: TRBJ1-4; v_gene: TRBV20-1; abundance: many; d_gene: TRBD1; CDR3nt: TGCAGTGCTAAGACAGGGGAAAAACTGTTTTTT; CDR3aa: CSAKTGEKLFF
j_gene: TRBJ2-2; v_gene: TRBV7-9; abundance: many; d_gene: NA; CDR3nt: TGTGCCAGCAGCCCCCTGGGGCTAGCTGGCGGGGAGCTGTTTTTT; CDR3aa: CASSPLGLAGGELFF
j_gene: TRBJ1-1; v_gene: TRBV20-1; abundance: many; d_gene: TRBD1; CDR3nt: TGCAGTGCTAGAACAGGGGGCTTGAACACTGAAGCTTTCTTT; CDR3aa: CSARTGGLNTEAFF
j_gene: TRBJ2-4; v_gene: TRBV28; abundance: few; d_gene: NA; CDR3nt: TGTGCCAGCACCCTGACAGCGCGTGGGAACATTCAGTACTTC; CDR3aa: CASTLTARGNIQYF
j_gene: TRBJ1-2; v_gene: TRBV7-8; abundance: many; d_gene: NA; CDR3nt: TGTGCCAGCAGCGGGCCTCTAATTAGCGGCTACACCTTC; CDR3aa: CASSGPLISGYTF
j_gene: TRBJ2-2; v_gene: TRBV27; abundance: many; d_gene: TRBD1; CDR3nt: TGTGCCAGCAGTTTTGACGTCGGGACAGGGGACACCGGGGAGCTGTTTTTT; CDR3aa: CASSFDVGTGDTGELFF
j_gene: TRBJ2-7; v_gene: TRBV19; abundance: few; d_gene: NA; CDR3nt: TGTGCCAGTAGTATCGGCTTCGGGGAGCAGTACTTC; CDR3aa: CASSIGFGEQYF
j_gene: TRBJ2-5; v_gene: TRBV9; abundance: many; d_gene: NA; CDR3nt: TGTGCCAGCAGCGTGTACGAAAGAGAGACCCAGTACTTC; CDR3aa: CASSVYERETQYF
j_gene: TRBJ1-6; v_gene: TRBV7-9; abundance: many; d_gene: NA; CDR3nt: TGTGCCAGCAGTAACCTGAGGGGACGCGGGGATTCACCCCTCCACTTT; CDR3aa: CASSNLRGRGDSPLHF
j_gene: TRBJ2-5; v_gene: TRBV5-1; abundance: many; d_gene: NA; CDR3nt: TGCGCCAGCAGCCCGGGGACATTGAGAGAGACCCAGTACTTC; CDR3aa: CASSPGTLRETQYF
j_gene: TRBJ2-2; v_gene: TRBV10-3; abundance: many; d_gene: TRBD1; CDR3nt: TGTGCCATCAGAGGGACAGAGAGCACCGGGGAGCTGTTTTTT; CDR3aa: CAIRGTESTGELFF
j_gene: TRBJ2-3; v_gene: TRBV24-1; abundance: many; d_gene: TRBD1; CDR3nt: TGTGCCACCAGCAGACAGGGGGCGGCAGATACGCAGTATTTT; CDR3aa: CATSRQGAADTQYF
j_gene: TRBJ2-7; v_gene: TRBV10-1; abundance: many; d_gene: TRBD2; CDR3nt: TGCGCCAGCAGTGAGTCGAGGGCGGGAGCCTCCTACGAGCAGTACTTC; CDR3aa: CASSESRAGASYEQYF
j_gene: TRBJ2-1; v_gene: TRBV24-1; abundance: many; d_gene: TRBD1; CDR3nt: TGTGCCACCAGTGAAGGGACAGGGGACTACAATGAGCAGTTCTTC; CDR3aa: CATSEGTGDYNEQFF
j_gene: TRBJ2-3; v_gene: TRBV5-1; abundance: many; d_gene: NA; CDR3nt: TGCGCCAGCAGCTTGGCTCCGGGCACAGATACGCAGTATTTT; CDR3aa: CASSLAPGTDTQYF
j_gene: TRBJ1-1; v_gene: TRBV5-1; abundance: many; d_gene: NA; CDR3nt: TGCGCCAGCAGCTTACTTGGACAGTGGAACACTGAAGCTTTCTTT; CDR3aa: CASSLLGQWNTEAFF
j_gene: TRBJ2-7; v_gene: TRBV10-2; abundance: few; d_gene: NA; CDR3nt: TGCGCCAGCAGTGCCTGGATCGGCTCCTACGAGCAGTACTTC; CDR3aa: CASSAWIGSYEQYF
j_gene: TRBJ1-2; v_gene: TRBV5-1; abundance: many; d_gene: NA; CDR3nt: TGCGCCAGCAGCGGGGGAACTAACTATGGCTACACCTTC; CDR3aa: CASSGGTNYGYTF